This TCR beta chain was captured in a study of Ad26.COV2.S vaccination and SARS-CoV-2 variants. Study at large: Intramuscular Ad26.COV2.S at 5x10^10 or 1x10^11 viral particles. Overall study results and limits: Marked by substantial breadth, spike-specific CD8+ and CD4+ T cell responses were reportedly seen after vaccination.

Trimming removed 0 bases at V and 10 bases at J, with 13 bases between. The CDR3 length is 14 residues. In germline, CDR1 is MGHRA, CDR2 YSYEKL. This sample's treatment: roughly 18 received Ad26.COV2.S at low or high dose, single or two shots; several received placebo; per-sample allocation not given. Material that was analyzed had been drawn on day 63 after the first vaccine or placebo injection. Boston hosted the donor, who was an adult aged 18-55 years. Immunization relied on an Ad26 vector, which expressed Wuhan-strain SARS-CoV-2 spike. As for this clone: The antigen is unknown.

Produced via immunoSEQ multiplex PCR; TCRdb's table is partial and in-frame only. The table records more than 400,000 clones, less than 95% of them present only once. The clonotype originates from a person aged 18 to 59 who received the Ad26.COV2.S COVID-19 vaccine or a placebo. This rearrangement joins TRBV4-1 to TRBJ2-1; perhaps TRBD2 as D (5 bases). Here the sequenced sample was peripheral blood, taken in a trial of Ad26.COV2.S vaccine versus placebo. DNA for the CDR3: TGCGCCAGCAGCCAAGACGGGATCGCCGGCGAGCAGTTCTTC. It encodes CASSQDGIAGEQFF.